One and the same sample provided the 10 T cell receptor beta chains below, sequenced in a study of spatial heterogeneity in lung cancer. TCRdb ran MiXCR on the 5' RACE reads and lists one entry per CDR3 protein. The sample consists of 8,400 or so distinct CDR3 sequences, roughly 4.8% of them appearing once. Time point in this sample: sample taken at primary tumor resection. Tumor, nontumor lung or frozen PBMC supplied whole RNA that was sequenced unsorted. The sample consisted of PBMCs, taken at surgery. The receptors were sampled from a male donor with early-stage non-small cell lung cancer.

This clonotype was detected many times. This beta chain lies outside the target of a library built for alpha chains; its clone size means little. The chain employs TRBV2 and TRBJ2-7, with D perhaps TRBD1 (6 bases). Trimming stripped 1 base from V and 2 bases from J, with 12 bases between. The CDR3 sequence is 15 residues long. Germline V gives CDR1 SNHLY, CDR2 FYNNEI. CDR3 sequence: CASSEGVGAPYEQYF. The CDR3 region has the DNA TGTGCCAGCAGTGAAGGGGTGGGGGCTCCCTACGAGCAGTACTTC. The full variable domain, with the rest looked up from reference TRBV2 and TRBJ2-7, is EPEVTQTPSHQVTQMGQEVILRCVPISNHLYFYWYRQILGQKVEFLVSFYNNEISEKSEIFDDQFSVERPDGSNFTLKIRSTKLEDSAMYFCASSEGVGAPYEQYFGPGTRLTVT.

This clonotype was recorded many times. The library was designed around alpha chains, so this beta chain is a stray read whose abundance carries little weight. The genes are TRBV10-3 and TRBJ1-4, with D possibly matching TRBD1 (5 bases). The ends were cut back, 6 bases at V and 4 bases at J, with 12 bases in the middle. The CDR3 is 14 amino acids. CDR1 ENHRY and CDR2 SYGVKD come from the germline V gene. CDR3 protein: CAISPGRDNEKLFF. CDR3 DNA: TGTGCCATCAGCCCGGGACGGGATAATGAAAAACTGTTTTTT.

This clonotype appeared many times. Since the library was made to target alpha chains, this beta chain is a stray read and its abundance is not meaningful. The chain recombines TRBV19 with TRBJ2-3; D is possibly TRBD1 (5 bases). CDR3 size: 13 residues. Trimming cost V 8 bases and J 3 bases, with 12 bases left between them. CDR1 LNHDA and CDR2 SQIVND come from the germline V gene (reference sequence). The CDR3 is CASQATGTDTQYF. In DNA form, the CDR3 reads TGTGCCAGTCAGGCCACAGGAACAGATACGCAGTATTTT.

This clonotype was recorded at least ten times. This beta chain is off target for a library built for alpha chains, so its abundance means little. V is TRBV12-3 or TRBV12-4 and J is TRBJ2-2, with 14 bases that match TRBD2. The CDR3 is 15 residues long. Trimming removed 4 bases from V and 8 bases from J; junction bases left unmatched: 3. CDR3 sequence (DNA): TGTGCCAGCAGTTCCGGGACTAGCGGGAGTGGGGAGCTGTTTTTT. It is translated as CASSSGTSGSGELFF.

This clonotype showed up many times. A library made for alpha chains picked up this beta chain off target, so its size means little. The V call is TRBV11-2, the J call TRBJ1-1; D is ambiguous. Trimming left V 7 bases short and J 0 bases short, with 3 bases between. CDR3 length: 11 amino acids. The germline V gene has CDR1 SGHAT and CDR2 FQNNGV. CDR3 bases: TGTGCCAGCACAGTGAACACTGAAGCTTTCTTT. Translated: CASTVNTEAFF.

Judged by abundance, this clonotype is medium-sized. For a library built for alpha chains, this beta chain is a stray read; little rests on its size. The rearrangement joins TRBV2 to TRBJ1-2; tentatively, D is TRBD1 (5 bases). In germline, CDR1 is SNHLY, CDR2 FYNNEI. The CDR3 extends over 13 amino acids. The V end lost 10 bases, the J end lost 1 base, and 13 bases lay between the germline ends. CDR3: CATLDKDNYGYTF. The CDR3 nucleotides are TGTGCCACCCTGGACAAGGATAACTATGGCTACACCTTC.

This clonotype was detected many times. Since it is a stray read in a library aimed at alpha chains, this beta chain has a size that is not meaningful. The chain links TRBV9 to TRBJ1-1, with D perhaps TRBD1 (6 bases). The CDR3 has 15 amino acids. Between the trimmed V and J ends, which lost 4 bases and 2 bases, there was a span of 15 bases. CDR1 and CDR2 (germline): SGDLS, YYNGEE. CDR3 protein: CASSFRTEGNTEAFF. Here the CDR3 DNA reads TGTGCCAGCAGCTTTCGGACAGAGGGCAACACTGAAGCTTTCTTT.

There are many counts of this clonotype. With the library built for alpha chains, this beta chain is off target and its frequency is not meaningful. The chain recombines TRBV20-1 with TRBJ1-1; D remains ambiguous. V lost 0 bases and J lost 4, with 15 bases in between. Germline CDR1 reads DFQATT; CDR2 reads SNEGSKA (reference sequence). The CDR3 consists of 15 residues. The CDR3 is CSARDLGGPGTEAFF. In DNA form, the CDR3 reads TGCAGTGCTAGAGATTTGGGCGGGCCTGGCACTGAAGCTTTCTTT.

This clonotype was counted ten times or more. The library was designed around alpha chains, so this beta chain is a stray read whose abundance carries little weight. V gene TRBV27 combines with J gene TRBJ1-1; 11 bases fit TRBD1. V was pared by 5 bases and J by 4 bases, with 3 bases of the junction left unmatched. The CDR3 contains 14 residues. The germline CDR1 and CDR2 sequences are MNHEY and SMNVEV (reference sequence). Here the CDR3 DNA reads TGTGCCAGCAGTACGGACAGGGGGCTCACTGAAGCTTTCTTT. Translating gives CASSTDRGLTEAFF.

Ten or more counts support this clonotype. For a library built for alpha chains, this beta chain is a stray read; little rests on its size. CDR3 in DNA: TGTGCCAGCAGTTACTCGAATTCCCACCTCTACGAGCAGTACTTC. Amino acid sequence: CASSYSNSHLYEQYF. The gene calls are TRBV6-2 or TRBV6-3 and TRBJ2-7; D is ambiguous. The CDR3 has 15 amino acids. CDR1 MNHEY and CDR2 SVGEGT come from the germline V gene. V shed 0 bases and J shed 3 bases, with 12 bases lying between them.